The 21 T cell receptor beta chains presented below share a single source sample, sequenced in a study of blood T cell repertoires in COVID-19. Some clones are missing from TCRdb's copy, which holds only in-frame ones; the method was immunoSEQ multiplex PCR. Here the sample spans roughly 250,000 clones, about nine tenths being singletons. Sequencing was done on a sample of peripheral blood. These receptors were taken from a man in his 60s who had recovered from COVID-19.

The chain employs TRBV27 and TRBJ1-6, with 8 bases fitting TRBD1. The length of the CDR3 is 16 residues. In germline, CDR1 is MNHEY, CDR2 SMNVEV (reference sequence). Trimming took 3 bases from V and 5 from J; bases not matched to a gene: 6. CDR3 residues: CASSLRTGINNSPLHF. Here the CDR3 DNA reads TGTGCCAGCAGTTTGAGGACAGGGATCAATAATTCACCCCTCCACTTT.

This clone has just one count. The chain uses TRBV15 and TRBJ1-2; TRBD1 agrees at 8 bases. The length of the CDR3 is 16 residues. Per germline, CDR1 LNHNV and CDR2 YYDKDF (reference sequence). V lost 2 bases to trimming and J lost 3 bases; unmatched junction nucleotides: 8. The CDR3 region has the DNA TGTGCCACCAGCAGATCCCCATCGACAGGGGACTATGGCTACACCTTC. It specifies CATSRSPSTGDYGYTF.

The chain carries TRBV18 and TRBJ2-3; 8 nucleotides match TRBD2. V lost 2 bases and J lost 3; bases outside the gene matches: 7. The CDR3 consists of 16 residues. Germline V CDR1 and CDR2: KGHSH, LQKENI. The CDR3 nucleotides are TGTGCCAGCTCACCATTACGCGGGGGGATAACAGATACGCAGTATTTT. As protein: CASSPLRGGITDTQYF.

As DNA, the CDR3 is TGTGCCAGTAGTATTGTGGGGACAGGGAGTCCCTACGAGCAGTACTTC. Its translation is CASSIVGTGSPYEQYF. V is TRBV19 and J is TRBJ2-7, with 9 bases aligning to TRBD1. CDR1 and CDR2 (germline): LNHDA, SQIVND (reference sequence). The V gene end was trimmed by 3 bases and the J gene end by 2 bases; junction bases not matched to a gene: 8. This CDR3 is 16 amino acids long.

This clone was picked up a small number of times. This sequence joins TRBV5-8 and TRBJ1-6; no definite D call. CDR1 and CDR2 (germline): SGHTS, YDEGEE. V dropped 0 bases and J dropped 8 bases, with 12 bases sitting between them. CDR3 length: 15 amino acids. Written as DNA, the CDR3 is TGTGCCAGCAGCTTGGGAGCGGACTTTTATTCACCCCTCCACTTT. This encodes CASSLGADFYSPLHF. The variable domain in full, with the rest retrieved from reference TRBV5-8 and TRBJ1-6, is EAGVTQSPTHLIKTRGQQATLRCSPISGHTSVYWYQQALGLGLQFLLWYDEGEERNRGNFPPRFSGRQFPNYSSELNVNALELEDSALYLCASSLGADFYSPLHFGNGTRLTVT.

This clone was seen only once. The chain has TRBV5-1 and TRBJ2-3; possibly TRBD2 for D (6 bases). The germline gives CDR1 SGHRS, CDR2 YFSETQ. The CDR3 has 14 amino acids. Trimming removed 5 bases from V and 0 bases from J, with 10 bases in between. The CDR3 region has the DNA TGCGCCAGCAGTCTGGGAGGAAGCACAGATACGCAGTATTTT. The encoded protein is CASSLGGSTDTQYF.

V usage is TRBV28 and J usage is TRBJ2-3, with 9 bases identical to TRBD1. Germline trimming cut 3 bases from V and 7 bases from J; bases unmatched to any gene: 2. The CDR3 has 13 amino acids. CDR1 is MDHEN and CDR2 is SYDVKM in the germline V gene. CDR3 region: CASSLTGGNTQYF. CDR3 bases: TGTGCCAGCAGTTTGACAGGGGGGAATACGCAGTATTTT.

J is TRBJ1-6 and V is TRBV6-5, with a tentative D call TRBD1 (6 bases). V dropped 6 bases and J dropped 9 bases, with 18 bases sitting between them. The CDR3 extends over 15 amino acids. Germline V gene sequence: CDR1 MNHEY, CDR2 SVGAGI. This CDR3 is CASSLFRGAGSPLHF. The CDR3 DNA reads TGTGCCAGCAGCCTATTTCGGGGGGCGGGTTCACCCCTCCACTTT.

The chain combines TRBV29-1 with TRBJ1-2; possibly TRBD1 for D (5 bases). Between the trimmed V and J ends, which lost 6 bases and 7 bases, there was a span of 9 bases. The CDR3 loop spans 10 amino acids. The V gene's germline CDR1 is SQVTM and CDR2 ANQGSEA. The CDR3 is CSVWDSGYTF. The CDR3 DNA reads TGCAGCGTCTGGGACTCTGGCTACACCTTC.

The DNA for the CDR3 is TGTGCCAGCAGTTACGGAGCTCCCAAACTGTTTTTT. Its translation is CASSYGAPKLFF. J is TRBJ1-4 and V is TRBV6-2 or TRBV6-3; no reliable D call. Between the trimmed V and J ends, which lost 2 bases and 11 bases, there was a span of 9 bases. The CDR3 spans 12 residues. CDR1 and CDR2 from the germline V gene are MNHEY and SVGEGT.

The chain recombines TRBV6-5 with TRBJ1-5; D not certain. CDR3 length equals 12 residues. V dropped 7 bases and J dropped 5 bases, with 9 bases sitting between them. Germline lookup yields CDR1 MNHEY and CDR2 SVGAGI. CDR3 region: CASNVGDQPQHF. CDR3 DNA sequence: TGTGCCAGCAACGTCGGGGATCAGCCCCAGCATTTT.

The chain combines TRBV18 with TRBJ1-2, with 9 bases lining up with TRBD1. The CDR3 runs 14 residues. Germline V lookup: CDR1 KGHSH, CDR2 LQKENI. V shed 3 bases and J 5 bases; nucleotides not matched to a gene: 4. CDR3 amino acids: CASSPAGQGYGYTF. The DNA of the CDR3 is TGTGCCAGCTCACCTGCGGGACAGGGTTATGGCTACACCTTC.

DNA of the CDR3: TGTGCCACGGGGTTGGGTAGCGGGGGCACAGATACGCAGTATTTT. It codes for CATGLGSGGTDTQYF. The chain employs TRBV2 and TRBJ2-3; TRBD2 matches at 8 bases. V was clipped by 10 bases and J by 1 base; unmatched bases: 10. This CDR3 has 15 amino acids. The V gene's germline CDR1 is SNHLY and CDR2 FYNNEI.

This chain joins TRBV6-6 and TRBJ2-7; possible D gene TRBD1, 5 bases. Germline lookup yields CDR1 MNHNY and CDR2 SVGAGI (reference sequence). The V and J ends lost 5 bases and 3 bases respectively, with 11 bases between them. The CDR3 is made up of 13 amino acids. The DNA of the CDR3 is TGTGCCAGCAGTCAGTCCAGGGTCTACGAGCAGTACGTC. Translation: CASSQSRVYEQYV.

The chain combines TRBV25-1 with TRBJ2-3, with D perhaps TRBD1 (6 bases). Germline assignment: CDR1 MGHDK and CDR2 SYGVNS. Trimming left V 5 bases short and J 11 bases short, with 20 bases between. CDR3 length equals 14 residues. Written as DNA, the CDR3 is TGTGCCAGCAGTCCCACCCGATGGGAAGGGGGGCAGTATTTT. Translation gives CASSPTRWEGGQYF.

The chain combines TRBV5-1 with TRBJ2-6; D perhaps matches TRBD2 (5 bases). From germline, CDR1 is SGHRS and CDR2 YFSETQ. V lost 1 base and J 4 bases, leaving 9 bases between the germline ends. The CDR3 runs to 15 residues. CDR3 coding DNA: TGCGCCAGCAGCTTGATGGAGGTCGGGGCCAACGTCCTGACTTTC. This encodes CASSLMEVGANVLTF.

This chain connects TRBV4-2 to TRBJ1-5; unclear D gene. Trimming removed 2 bases at V and 0 bases at J, with 8 bases between. The germline V gene has CDR1 LGHNA and CDR2 YNFKEQ. The CDR3 extends over 15 amino acids. The CDR3 sequence is CASSQTPYSNQPQHF. Written as DNA, the CDR3 is TGTGCCAGCAGCCAAACACCGTATAGCAATCAGCCCCAGCATTTT.

The chain is built from TRBV15 and TRBJ2-3; TRBD2 matches 8 bases. Losses at the gene ends were 5 bases for V and 5 bases for J; bases not matched to a gene: 18. This CDR3 is 18 amino acids long. Germline V gene data show CDR1 as LNHNV and CDR2 as YYDKDF (reference sequence). The DNA of the CDR3 is TGTGCCACCAGCTCCAGAAGGGGGTTGGGCGGGGGGCAAGATACGCAGTATTTT. Translation: CATSSRRGLGGGQDTQYF.

The chain is built from TRBV9 and TRBJ1-4, with 7 bases aligning to TRBD1. The CDR3 covers 15 residues. Trimming removed 0 bases from V and 9 bases from J; junction bases left unmatched: 8. Looked up from germline, CDR1 is SGDLS and CDR2 is YYNGEE. In DNA, the CDR3 is TGTGCCAGCAGCGTAGGCTATGGGACAGAAAAAAAACTGTTTTTT. Its protein product is CASSVGYGTEKKLFF.

This chain connects TRBV7-2 to TRBJ1-5; D remains unclear. CDR1 is SGHTA, CDR2 FQGNSA, per germline. The germline V and J ends were trimmed by 2 bases and 9 bases, with 5 bases remaining between them. The CDR3 is made up of 11 amino acids. The CDR3 region is CASSLRGPQHF. CDR3 sequence (DNA): TGTGCCAGCAGCTTACGGGGGCCCCAGCATTTT.

The V and J genes are TRBV19 and TRBJ1-6, with 9 bases identical to TRBD1. The CDR3 length is 17 residues. V lost 4 bases and J lost 1; bases outside the gene matches: 5. Germline V lookup: CDR1 LNHDA, CDR2 SQIVND (reference sequence). CDR3 nucleotide sequence: TGTGCCAGTAGTACGGACAGGGGTCGGTCCTATAATTCACCCCTCCACTTT. The encoded protein is CASSTDRGRSYNSPLHF.